One sample yielded the 8 T cell receptor beta chains listed below, sequenced in a study of CD8 T cells in Susac syndrome. After extraction with the RNeasy kit, about 0.5 to 1 ug of the RNA was reverse transcribed using random hexamers. Using its own MiXCR run on the immunoSEQ multiplex PCR reads, TCRdb lists one record per CDR3 protein. This sample carries some 120,000 distinct CDR3 sequences, around 96% of them seen once, and the ten largest clones take more than 0.095%. Sequenced sample: CD4+ T cells from PBMCs. The receptors were sampled from a human donor in good health.

This chain links TRBV19 with TRBJ2-7; D possibly corresponds to TRBD1 (5 bases). The CDR3 sequence is 14 residues long. With 6 bases removed from V and 3 bases from J, the gap between germline ends came to 15 bases. CDR1 and CDR2 (germline): LNHDA, SQIVND (reference sequence). This CDR3 is CASSPQGRVYEQYF. Written as DNA, the CDR3 is TGTGCCAGTAGCCCGCAGGGAAGGGTCTACGAGCAGTACTTC.

This chain links TRBV29-1 with TRBJ2-5; 9 bases map to TRBD2. The V segment lost 6 bases and the J segment 4 bases; nucleotides outside the gene matches: 12. The CDR3 is 15 residues long. Germline CDR1 SQVTM, CDR2 ANQGSEA. The CDR3, as DNA: TGCAGCGTACGCGGGACTAGCAGGAGGTCAGAGACCCAGTACTTC. Protein: CSVRGTSRRSETQYF.

The chain couples TRBV18 to TRBJ2-7; D may match TRBD1 or TRBD2 (5 bases each). The ends were cut back, 1 base at V and 3 bases at J, with 7 bases in the middle. This CDR3 contains 13 residues. The germline V gene encodes CDR1 KGHSH and CDR2 LQKENI. The CDR3 DNA is TGTGCCAGCTCACCACTGGGGGTCTACGAGCAGTACTTC. Residues: CASSPLGVYEQYF.

V is TRBV5-6 and J is TRBJ2-1, with D hard to call. The V end lost 3 bases, the J end lost 5 bases, and 9 bases lay between the germline ends. CDR3 length: 13 residues. The germline V gene has CDR1 SGHDT and CDR2 YYEEEE. CDR3 nucleotide sequence: TGTGCCAGCAGCTCTATCACCGACAATGAGCAGTTCTTC. As protein: CASSSITDNEQFF.

This chain connects TRBV3-1 to TRBJ2-3; no definite D call. Germline assignment: CDR1 LGHDT and CDR2 YNNKEL (reference sequence). CDR3 size: 14 residues. V was clipped by 0 bases and J by 6 bases, with 10 bases between them. CDR3 DNA: TGTGCCAGCAGCCAAGACCCTATTACGGATACGCAGTATTTT. Residues: CASSQDPITDTQYF.

The V and J genes are TRBV18 and TRBJ1-2; D is perhaps TRBD1 (5 bases). The CDR3 covers 15 residues. Looked up from germline, CDR1 is KGHSH and CDR2 is LQKENI. V was shortened by 4 bases and J by 3 bases, with 15 bases between the two germline ends. CDR3 sequence reads: CASSRGTGTDYGYTF. CDR3 nucleotides: TGTGCCAGCTCACGGGGGACCGGGACCGACTATGGCTACACCTTC.

The chain recombines TRBV7-6 with TRBJ1-3; 9 nucleotides match TRBD1. After removal of 0 bases from V and 6 bases from J, the junction contained 12 bases not matched to a gene. This CDR3 has 18 amino acids. The germline V gene encodes CDR1 SGHVS and CDR2 FNYEAQ. In nucleotides, the CDR3 is TGTGCCAGCAGCTTAGCTCCCCGGGACAGGGTTGGAGAAAACACCATATATTTT. It codes for CASSLAPRDRVGENTIYF. Based on the CDR3 plus reference TRBV7-6 and TRBJ1-3, the full variable domain is GAGVSQSPRYKVTKRGQDVALRCDPISGHVSLYWYRQALGQGPEFLTYFNYEAQQDKSGLPNDRFSAERPEGSISTLTIQRTEQRDSAMYRCASSLAPRDRVGENTIYFGEGSWLTVV.

This clonotype showed up just once. The V gene is TRBV3-1, the J gene TRBJ2-7, with D hard to call. Per the germline V gene, CDR1 is LGHDT and CDR2 is YNNKEL (reference sequence). The CDR3 is 12 residues long. The V gene lost 1 base and the J gene lost 3 bases, with 4 bases spanning the gap. DNA of the CDR3: TGTGCCAGCAGCCAAGCCAGCTACGAGCAGTACTTC. Translating gives CASSQASYEQYF.